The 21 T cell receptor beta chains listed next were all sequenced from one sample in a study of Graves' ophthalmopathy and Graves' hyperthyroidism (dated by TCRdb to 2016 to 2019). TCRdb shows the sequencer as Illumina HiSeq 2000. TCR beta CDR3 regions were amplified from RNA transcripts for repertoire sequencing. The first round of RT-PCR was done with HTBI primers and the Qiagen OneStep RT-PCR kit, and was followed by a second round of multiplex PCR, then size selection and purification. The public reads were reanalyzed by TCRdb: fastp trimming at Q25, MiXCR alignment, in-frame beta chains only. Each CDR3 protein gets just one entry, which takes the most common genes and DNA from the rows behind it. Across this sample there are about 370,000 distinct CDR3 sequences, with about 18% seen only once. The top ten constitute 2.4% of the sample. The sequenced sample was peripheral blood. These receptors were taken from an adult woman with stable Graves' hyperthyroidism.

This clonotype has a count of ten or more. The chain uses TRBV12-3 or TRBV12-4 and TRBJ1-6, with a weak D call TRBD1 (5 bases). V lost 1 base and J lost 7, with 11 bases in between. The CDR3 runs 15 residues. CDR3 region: CASSLVAGGNSPLHF. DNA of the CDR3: TGTGCCAGCAGTTTAGTGGCTGGGGGGAATTCACCCCTCCACTTT.

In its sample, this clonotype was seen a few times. As DNA, the CDR3 is TGTGCCAGCAGCCTCGGTTTAGCGGGTCCCCTCACAGATACGCAGTATTTT. It codes for CASSLGLAGPLTDTQYF. The chain combines TRBV7-8 with TRBJ2-3, with TRBD2 matching over 7 bases. Trimming cost V 5 bases and J 2 bases; bases outside gene matches: 13. The CDR3 length is 17 residues. CDR1 SGHVS and CDR2 FQNEAQ come from the germline V gene.

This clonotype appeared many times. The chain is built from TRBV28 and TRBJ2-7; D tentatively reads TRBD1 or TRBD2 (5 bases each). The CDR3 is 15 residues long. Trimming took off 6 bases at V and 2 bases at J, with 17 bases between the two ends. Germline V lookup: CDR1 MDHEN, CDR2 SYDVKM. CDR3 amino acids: CASRASGTSAYEQYF. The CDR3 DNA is TGTGCCAGCAGAGCTTCCGGGACGTCTGCCTACGAGCAGTACTTC.

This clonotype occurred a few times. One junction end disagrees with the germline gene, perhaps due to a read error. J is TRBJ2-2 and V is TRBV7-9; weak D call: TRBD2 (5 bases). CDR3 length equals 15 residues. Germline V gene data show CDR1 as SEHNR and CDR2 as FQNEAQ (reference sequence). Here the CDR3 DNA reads TGTGCCAGCAGCCCGGGTGCAGATAACACCGGGGAGCCGTTTTTT. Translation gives CASSPGADNTGEPFF.

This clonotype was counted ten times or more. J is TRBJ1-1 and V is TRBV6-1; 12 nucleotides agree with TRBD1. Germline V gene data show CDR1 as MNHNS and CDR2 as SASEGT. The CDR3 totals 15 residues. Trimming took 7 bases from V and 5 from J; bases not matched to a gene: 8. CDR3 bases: TGTGCCAGCACCCCCGGGACAGGGGGCGGAACTGAAGCTTTCTTT. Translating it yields CASTPGTGGGTEAFF.

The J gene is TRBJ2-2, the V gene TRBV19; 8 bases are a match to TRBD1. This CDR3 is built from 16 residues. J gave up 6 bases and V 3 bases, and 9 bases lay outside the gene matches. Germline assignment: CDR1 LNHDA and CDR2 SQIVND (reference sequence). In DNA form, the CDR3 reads TGTGCCAGTAGTATGCAAGACAGGGGTTGGGCCGGGGAGCTGTTTTTT. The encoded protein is CASSMQDRGWAGELFF.

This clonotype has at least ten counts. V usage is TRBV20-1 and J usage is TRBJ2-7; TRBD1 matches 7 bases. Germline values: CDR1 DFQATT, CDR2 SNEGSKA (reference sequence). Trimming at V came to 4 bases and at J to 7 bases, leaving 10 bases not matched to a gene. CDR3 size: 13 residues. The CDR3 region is CSAIDRVQEEQYF. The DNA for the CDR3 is TGCAGTGCTATCGACAGGGTTCAGGAAGAGCAGTACTTC.

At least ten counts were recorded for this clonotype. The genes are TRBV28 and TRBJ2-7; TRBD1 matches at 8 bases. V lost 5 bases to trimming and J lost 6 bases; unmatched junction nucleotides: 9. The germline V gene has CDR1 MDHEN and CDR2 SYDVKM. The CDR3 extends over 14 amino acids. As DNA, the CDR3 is TGTGCCAGCAGTACCTGGACAGGGCGGAGCGAGCAGTACTTC. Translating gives CASSTWTGRSEQYF.

This CDR3 reads CASRKQGYYEQYF. For the CDR3, the DNA is TGTGCCAGCCGAAAACAGGGATACTACGAGCAGTACTTC. V and J are TRBV6-1 and TRBJ2-7; D possibly corresponds to TRBD1 (6 bases). The length of the CDR3 is 13 residues. CDR1 is MNHNS, CDR2 SASEGT, per germline. With 8 bases removed from V and 3 bases from J, the gap between germline ends came to 14 bases.

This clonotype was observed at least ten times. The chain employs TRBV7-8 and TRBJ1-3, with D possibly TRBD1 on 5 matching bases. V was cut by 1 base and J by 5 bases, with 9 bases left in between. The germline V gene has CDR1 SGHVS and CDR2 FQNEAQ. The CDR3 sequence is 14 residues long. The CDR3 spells CASSLEEGRNTIYF. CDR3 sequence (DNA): TGTGCCAGCAGCTTAGAGGAGGGGCGAAACACCATATATTTT. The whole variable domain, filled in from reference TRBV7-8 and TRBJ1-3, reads GAGVSQSPRYKVAKRGQDVALRCDPISGHVSLFWYQQALGQGPEFLTYFQNEAQLDKSGLPSDRFFAERPEGSVSTLKIQRTQQEDSAVYLCASSLEEGRNTIYFGEGSWLTVV.

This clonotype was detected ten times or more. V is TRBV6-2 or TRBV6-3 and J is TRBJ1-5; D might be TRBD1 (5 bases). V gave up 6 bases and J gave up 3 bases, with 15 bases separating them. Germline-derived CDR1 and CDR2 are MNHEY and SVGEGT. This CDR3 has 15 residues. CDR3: CASRDTPGYNQPQHF. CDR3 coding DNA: TGTGCCAGCAGAGACACCCCAGGGTACAATCAGCCCCAGCATTTT.

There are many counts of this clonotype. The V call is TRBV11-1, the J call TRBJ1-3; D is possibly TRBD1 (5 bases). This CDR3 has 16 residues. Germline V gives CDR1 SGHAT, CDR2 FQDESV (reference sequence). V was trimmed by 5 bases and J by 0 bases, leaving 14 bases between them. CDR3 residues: CASSPTGRHSGNTIYF. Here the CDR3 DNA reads TGTGCCAGCAGCCCCACGGGACGGCACTCTGGAAACACCATATATTTT.

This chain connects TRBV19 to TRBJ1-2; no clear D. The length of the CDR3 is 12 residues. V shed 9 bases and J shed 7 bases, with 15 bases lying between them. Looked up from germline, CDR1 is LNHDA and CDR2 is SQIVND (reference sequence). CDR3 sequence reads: CASGGDLGGYTF. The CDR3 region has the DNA TGTGCCAGCGGCGGGGATTTGGGTGGCTACACCTTC.

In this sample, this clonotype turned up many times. The chain's CDR3 is CASSFGGGAFF. In nucleotides, the CDR3 is TGTGCCAGCAGTTTCGGAGGAGGAGCTTTCTTT. The V and J genes are TRBV28 and TRBJ1-1; D gene ambiguous. V lost 3 bases and J lost 10, with 9 bases in between. Germline-derived CDR1 and CDR2 are MDHEN and SYDVKM. The CDR3 runs to 11 residues.

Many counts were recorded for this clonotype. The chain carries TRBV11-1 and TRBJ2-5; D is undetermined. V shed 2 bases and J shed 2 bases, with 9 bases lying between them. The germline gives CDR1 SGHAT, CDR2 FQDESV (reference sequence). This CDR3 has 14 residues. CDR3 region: CASSLRFEQETQYF. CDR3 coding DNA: TGTGCCAGCAGCTTAAGATTTGAACAAGAGACCCAGTACTTC.

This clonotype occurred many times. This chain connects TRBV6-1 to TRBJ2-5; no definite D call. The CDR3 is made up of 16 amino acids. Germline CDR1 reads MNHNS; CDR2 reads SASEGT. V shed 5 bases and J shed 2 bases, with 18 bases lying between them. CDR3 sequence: CASSKLALSEQETQYF. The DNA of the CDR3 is TGTGCCAGCAGTAAATTGGCCTTATCGGAACAAGAGACCCAGTACTTC.

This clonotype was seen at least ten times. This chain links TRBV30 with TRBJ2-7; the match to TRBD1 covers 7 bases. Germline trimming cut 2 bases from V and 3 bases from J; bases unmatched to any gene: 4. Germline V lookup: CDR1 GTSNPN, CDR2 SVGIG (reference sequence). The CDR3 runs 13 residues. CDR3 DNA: TGTGCCTGGAGTCATGGGACAGACTACGAGCAGTACTTC. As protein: CAWSHGTDYEQYF.

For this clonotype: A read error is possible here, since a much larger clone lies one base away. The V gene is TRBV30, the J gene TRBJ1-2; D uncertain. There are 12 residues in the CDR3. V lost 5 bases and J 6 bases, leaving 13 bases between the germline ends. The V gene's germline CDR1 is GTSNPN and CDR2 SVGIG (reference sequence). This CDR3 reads CAWGIGVHGYTF. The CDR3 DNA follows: TGTGCCTGGGGTATCGGGGTGCATGGCTACACCTTC.

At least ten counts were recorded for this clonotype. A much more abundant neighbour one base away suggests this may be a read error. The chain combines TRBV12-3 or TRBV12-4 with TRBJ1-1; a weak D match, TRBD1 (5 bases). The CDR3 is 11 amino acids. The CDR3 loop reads CAGRAQGEAFF. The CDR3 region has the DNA TGTGCCGGCAGGGCGCAGGGAGAAGCTTTCTTT.

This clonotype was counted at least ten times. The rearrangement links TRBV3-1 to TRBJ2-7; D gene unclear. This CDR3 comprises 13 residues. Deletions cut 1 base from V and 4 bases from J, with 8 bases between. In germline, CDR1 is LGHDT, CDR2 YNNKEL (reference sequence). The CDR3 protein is CASSQGTEYEQYF. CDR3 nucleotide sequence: TGTGCCAGCAGCCAAGGGACGGAGTACGAGCAGTACTTC.

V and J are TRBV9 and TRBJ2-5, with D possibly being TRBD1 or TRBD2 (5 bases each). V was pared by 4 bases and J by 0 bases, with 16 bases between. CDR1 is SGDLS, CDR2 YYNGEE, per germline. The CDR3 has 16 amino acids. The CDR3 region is CASSRGPIAYQETQYF. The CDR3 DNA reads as TGTGCCAGCAGCAGGGGCCCCATAGCGTACCAAGAGACCCAGTACTTC.